These T cell receptor beta chains were read from a single sample in a study of blood T cell repertoires in COVID-19. Sequencing used immunoSEQ multiplex PCR; TCRdb keeps in-frame clones, though not all of them. The repertoire holds about 130,000 clones, with approximately 80% as singletons. The specimen sequenced was peripheral blood. These receptors were taken from a woman aged 55-70 years with acute or convalescent COVID-19. Both conserved end residues are part of each CDR3. Fields, in order: V gene, J gene, CDR3 protein.

TRBV30	TRBJ2-3	CAWSVVQGFADTQYF
TRBV21-1	TRBJ2-7	CASSKVGSFYEQYF
TRBV27	TRBJ2-1	CASSYQLRDSPREQFF
TRBV7-6	TRBJ2-1	CASSQTEGSYNEQFF
TRBV6-5	TRBJ1-3	CASSYRQGEGTIYF
TRBV5-1	TRBJ2-5	CASRAGQETQYF
TRBV5-5	TRBJ1-6	CASSPTGSYNSPLHF
TRBV10-3	TRBJ2-5	CAISPSGGARVTQYF
TRBV6-1	TRBJ2-5	CASSEGTGETQYF
TRBV6-5	TRBJ1-2	CASRNREGYTF
TRBV2	TRBJ2-5	CASLKRGGETQYF
TRBV4-1	TRBJ1-3	CASSRVGGALGTIYF
TRBV19	TRBJ1-6	CASSMRAGLPLHF
TRBV4-2	TRBJ2-2	CASSRLRLASGVTNTGELFF
TRBV5-1	TRBJ1-1	CASSPWTVLNTEAFF
TRBV2	TRBJ2-1	CASSSPHSSGGANEQFF
TRBV10-1	TRBJ2-5	CASSESNEETQYF
TRBV9	TRBJ1-1	CASSGPGTGKVINTEAFF
TRBV21-1	TRBJ1-1	CASSKEPRDRGKNTEAFF
TRBV5-5	TRBJ1-2	CASSLDQGSNYGYTF
TRBV7-8	TRBJ1-2	CASSLMAQGASGYTF
TRBV19	TRBJ2-2	CASSTSGTDTGELFF
TRBV29-1	TRBJ1-1	CSVGGQDTGFRAFF
TRBV2	TRBJ2-5	CASNQQGQETQYF
TRBV7-2	TRBJ1-1	CASSLIRGHMNTEAFF
TRBV29-1	TRBJ2-3	CSLGQGGRDTQYF
TRBV2	TRBJ1-5	CASSEGRGIQPQHF